This T cell receptor (beta chain) was observed in a study of blood T cell repertoires in COVID-19. Study-wide context: The cDNA or gDNA used as material had been derived from T cells, B-cell-depleted T cells, or PBMCs.

Original data processing: Estimation of nucleated cell counts was performed using reference gene primer amplification. Profiling relied on immunoSEQ multiplex PCR, and the TCRdb table lists in-frame clones only, not all of them. From that table come the V and J calls and clone size; the DNA was used to work out D and trimming. The profile shows some 150,000 clones, around four fifths of them singletons. V lost 3 bases to trimming and J lost 0 bases, with 8 bases between them. There are 14 residues in the CDR3. Germline values: CDR1 MNHEY, CDR2 SVGEGT. Input material: peripheral blood. The source of this sequence is a human donor in a cohort sampled during active COVID-19. J is TRBJ1-2 and V is TRBV6-2 or TRBV6-3, with D perhaps TRBD1 (5 bases). CDR3 coding DNA: TGTGCCAGCAGTTATGAAGGGGCTAACTATGGCTACACCTTC. Its translation: CASSYEGANYGYTF.